This passage covers 21 T cell receptor beta chains from one sample sequenced in a study of shared clonotypes between healthy human individuals. Sequencing was performed with immunoSEQ multiplex PCR; in TCRdb, only in-frame clones are kept and a portion is missing. The data hold 2,500,000 or so clones, with around 93% observed a single time. Sequencing was carried out using naive CD4+ T cells from PBMCs. The subset here: CD45RA+ positively selected. The receptors stem from a man younger than 35 in good health. Some clones in this sample may be carry-over from other donors' samples.

In its sample, this clone was seen once. This chain uses TRBV4-1 with TRBJ1-4; D perhaps matches TRBD1 (6 bases). Germline V gene data show CDR1 as MGHRA and CDR2 as YSYEKL. V was pared by 2 bases and J by 8 bases, with 12 bases between. CDR3 size: 14 residues. The CDR3 here is CASSQLTGFEKLFF. In DNA form, the CDR3 reads TGCGCCAGCAGCCAATTAACAGGGTTCGAAAAACTGTTTTTT.

V usage is TRBV4-1 and J usage is TRBJ1-5, with no clear D. Trimming removed 5 bases at V and 3 bases at J, with 8 bases between. The germline V gene has CDR1 MGHRA and CDR2 YSYEKL. The length of the CDR3 is 13 residues. CDR3 protein: CASSGGFNQPQHF. In DNA form, the CDR3 reads TGCGCCAGCAGCGGAGGGTTCAATCAGCCCCAGCATTTT.

The rearrangement links TRBV7-9 to TRBJ1-2; D might be TRBD1 (5 bases). V was shortened by 4 bases and J by 6 bases, with 21 bases between the two germline ends. The CDR3 covers 16 residues. Germline CDR1 reads SEHNR; CDR2 reads FQNEAQ (reference sequence). CDR3 coding DNA: TGTGCCAGCAGCTGGGGTGGGTGGGGGGAAGAGGATGGCTACACCTTC. Its translation is CASSWGGWGEEDGYTF.

For the CDR3, the DNA is TGTGCCAGCAGCCCCAGGACAGGGACTCAGCCCCAGCATTTT. As protein: CASSPRTGTQPQHF. The chain uses TRBV7-2 and TRBJ1-5, with 8 nucleotides matching TRBD1. With V trimmed by 5 bases and J by 6 bases, 6 bases remained unmatched. Germline CDR1 is SGHTA and CDR2 is FQGNSA. The CDR3 is 14 residues long.

V is TRBV28 and J is TRBJ2-7; TRBD2 agrees at 11 bases. Germline-derived CDR1 and CDR2 are MDHEN and SYDVKM. This CDR3 is 17 amino acids long. V lost 3 bases, J lost 7 bases, and 14 bases stayed unmatched. CDR3 DNA: TGTGCCAGCAGTTTCAGACTAGCGGGGTTACTCGGGGGGGAGCAGTACTTC. The encoded protein is CASSFRLAGLLGGEQYF.

This chain connects TRBV29-1 to TRBJ1-2, with unresolved D. The CDR3 totals 11 residues. Trimming took off 4 bases at V and 8 bases at J, with 11 bases between the two ends. Germline V CDR1 and CDR2: SQVTM, ANQGSEA. CDR3 nucleotide sequence: TGCAGCGTTGCCTTAATTGGAGGCTACACCTTC. Its protein is CSVALIGGYTF.

V and J are TRBV5-1 and TRBJ2-5, with 8 bases aligning to TRBD1. There are 14 residues in the CDR3. Germline CDR1 SGHRS, CDR2 YFSETQ. V was clipped by 4 bases and J by 7 bases; unmatched bases: 9. Written as DNA, the CDR3 is TGCGCCAGCAGCCCTCGGACAGGGTCAGGGACCCAGTACTTC. Translating gives CASSPRTGSGTQYF.

Comments on this clone: Within the sample, other DNA sequences also encode this same CDR3. The V call is TRBV9, the J call TRBJ2-7, with TRBD2 identical over 7 bases. J lost 2 bases, V lost 1 base, and 3 bases had no gene match. Germline V gene data show CDR1 as SGDLS and CDR2 as YYNGEE. The CDR3 covers 14 residues. CDR3 DNA: TGTGCCAGCAGCGTAAGCGGGACGACCTACGAGCAGTACTTC. Amino acids: CASSVSGTTYEQYF.

This clone has a handful of counts. Other nucleotide sequences from this sample produce the same CDR3. The rearrangement joins TRBV9 to TRBJ2-1; a weak D match, TRBD1 (5 bases). The V gene's germline CDR1 is SGDLS and CDR2 YYNGEE. The V end was cut by 1 base, the J end by 0 bases, with 5 bases between. This CDR3 contains 14 residues. CDR3 sequence: CASSVTGSYNEQFF. The CDR3 nucleotides read TGTGCCAGCAGCGTAACAGGCTCCTACAATGAGCAGTTCTTC.

The V call is TRBV5-4, the J call TRBJ2-2; the D is unclear. This CDR3 spans 15 amino acids. Trimming pared 4 bases from V and 2 bases from J, leaving 12 bases between. Germline V gives CDR1 SGHNT, CDR2 YYREEE (reference sequence). The CDR3 DNA reads TGTGCCAGCAGCCCCGCGTCAGCAAACACCGGGGAGCTGTTTTTT. It codes for CASSPASANTGELFF.

The gene calls are TRBV5-1 and TRBJ1-3, with 8 bases matching TRBD1. V trimming: 0 bases; J trimming: 1 base; junction bases outside the gene matches: 6. Germline V gene sequence: CDR1 SGHRS, CDR2 YFSETQ. This CDR3 spans 17 amino acids. CDR3 sequence reads: CASSLAPTGESGNTIYF. The CDR3 DNA sequence: TGCGCCAGCAGCTTGGCGCCGACAGGGGAATCTGGAAACACCATATATTTT. The entire variable domain, with the rest obtained from reference TRBV5-1 and TRBJ1-3, is as follows: KAGVTQTPRYLIKTRGQQVTLSCSPISGHRSVSWYQQTPGQGLQFLFEYFSETQRNKGNFPGRFSGRQFSNSRSEMNVSTLELGDSALYLCASSLAPTGESGNTIYFGEGSWLTVV.

This clone was detected a few times. This chain joins TRBV29-1 and TRBJ1-5; TRBD1 might be the D (6 bases). The CDR3 covers 14 residues. In germline, CDR1 is SQVTM, CDR2 ANQGSEA. Trimming took 4 bases from V and 2 from J, leaving 12 bases between them. The CDR3 DNA is TGCAGCGTTGGACAGGAAGGTGGCAATCAGCCCCAGCATTTT. This codes for CSVGQEGGNQPQHF. The full variable domain, with the rest looked up from reference TRBV29-1 and TRBJ1-5, is SAVISQKPSRDICQRGTSLTIQCQVDSQVTMMFWYRQQPGQSLTLIATANQGSEATYESGFVIDKFPISRPNLTFSTLTVSNMSPEDSSIYLCSVGQEGGNQPQHFGDGTRLSIL.

The V and J genes are TRBV19 and TRBJ2-3; unclear D gene. Trimming cost V 4 bases and J 1 base, with 9 bases left between them. Germline CDR1 and CDR2: LNHDA and SQIVND (reference sequence). The CDR3 is made up of 14 amino acids. The CDR3 protein is CASSRELRTDTQYF. The DNA for the CDR3 is TGTGCCAGTAGTAGAGAACTTCGCACAGATACGCAGTATTTT.

V and J are TRBV5-1 and TRBJ2-5; D uncertain. CDR3 size: 12 residues. Germline-derived CDR1 and CDR2 are SGHRS and YFSETQ. The ends were cut back, 4 bases at V and 5 bases at J, with 9 bases in the middle. The CDR3 reads CASSQSRETQYF. The CDR3 DNA reads TGCGCCAGCAGCCAATCCAGGGAGACCCAGTACTTC. The full variable domain, its missing parts supplied by reference TRBV5-1 and TRBJ2-5, is KAGVTQTPRYLIKTRGQQVTLSCSPISGHRSVSWYQQTPGQGLQFLFEYFSETQRNKGNFPGRFSGRQFSNSRSEMNVSTLELGDSALYLCASSQSRETQYFGPGTRLLVL.

There are a few counts of this clone. The chain joins TRBV7-9 to TRBJ1-5; D possibly corresponds to TRBD1 (5 bases). The CDR3 sequence is 15 residues long. V shed 5 bases and J shed 1 base, with 12 bases lying between them. Germline lookup yields CDR1 SEHNR and CDR2 FQNEAQ (reference sequence). CDR3 nucleotide sequence: TGTGCCAGCAGCCCCTCGTCAGGGAGCAATCAGCCCCAGCATTTT. Translation gives CASSPSSGSNQPQHF.

CDR3 loop: CASSLGGGIGYGYTF. The CDR3 bases are TGTGCCAGCAGTTTAGGAGGGGGCATAGGCTATGGCTACACCTTC. V usage is TRBV28 and J usage is TRBJ1-2; 7 bases fit TRBD1. Unmatched junction bases numbered 7, after V lost 2 bases and J lost 4 bases. The CDR3 runs 15 residues. Germline CDR1 and CDR2: MDHEN and SYDVKM.

Of note for this clone: Other nucleotide sequences in the sample specify the same CDR3. The CDR3 coding sequence is TGTGCCAGCTCACCACGGGGCGAGCAGTTCTTC. This translates into CASSPRGEQFF. The rearrangement uses TRBV18 and TRBJ2-1; D possibly corresponds to TRBD1 (5 bases). The CDR3 is 11 amino acids. From germline, CDR1 is KGHSH and CDR2 LQKENI. Trimming shortened V by 1 base and J by 10 bases, and 5 bases separated the two germline ends.

For this clone: Other nucleotide sequences in the sample specify the same CDR3. The chain combines TRBV10-3 with TRBJ1-5, with D hard to call. V was shortened by 0 bases and J by 4 bases, with 7 bases between the two germline ends. In germline, CDR1 is ENHRY, CDR2 SYGVKD. This CDR3 has 14 residues. The CDR3 here is CAISESYGNQPQHF. The DNA for the CDR3 is TGTGCCATCAGTGAGTCCTACGGGAATCAGCCCCAGCATTTT.

The chain is built from TRBV6-1 and TRBJ1-2, with D perhaps matching TRBD1 (5 bases). Germline loops: CDR1 MNHNS, CDR2 SASEGT. The CDR3 runs to 15 residues. V was cut by 2 bases and J by 2 bases, with 12 bases left in between. DNA for the CDR3: TGTGCCAGCAGTGAAAAGGGGACGGCCAACTATGGCTACACCTTC. It codes for CASSEKGTANYGYTF.

The rearrangement uses TRBV4-2 and TRBJ2-5; a possible D gene is TRBD2 (6 bases). The CDR3 runs to 15 residues. The V and J ends lost 0 bases and 6 bases respectively, with 14 bases between them. Germline CDR1 reads LGHNA; CDR2 reads YNFKEQ. The DNA of the CDR3 is TGTGCCAGCAGCCAAGATAGTCGGGAGTTAAAGACCCAGTACTTC. Translated: CASSQDSRELKTQYF.

The gene calls are TRBV6-5 and TRBJ2-7; 10 bases align to TRBD1. The V segment lost 0 bases and the J segment 3 bases; nucleotides outside the gene matches: 5. CDR3 length equals 16 residues. Germline CDR1 MNHEY, CDR2 SVGAGI. The CDR3 is CASSYSTGTGVYEQYF. The CDR3 nucleotides read TGTGCCAGCAGTTACTCGACCGGGACAGGGGTCTACGAGCAGTACTTC.